This T cell receptor (beta chain) was captured by sequencing in a study of blood T cell repertoires in COVID-19. Study-wide context: Acute-phase and convalescent COVID-19 samples originated in the United States, Italy and Spain. The cDNA or gDNA used as material had been derived from T cells, B-cell-depleted T cells, or PBMCs.

The method was immunoSEQ multiplex PCR; TCRdb's version includes in-frame clones alone and lacks a portion of them. The table includes about 160,000 clones, approximately 90% detected once. This clone was seen just once. CDR1 is SEHNR, CDR2 FQNEAQ, per germline (reference sequence). Trimming cost V 4 bases and J 1 base, with 9 bases left between them. The CDR3 is 14 residues long. The sequenced material came from peripheral blood. V gene TRBV7-9 combines with J gene TRBJ2-3; unclear D gene. This clonotype was sampled from a woman aged 55-70 years who had recovered from COVID-19. CDR3 bases: TGTGCCAGCAGCTCCGCGGATCGCACAGATACGCAGTATTTT. This codes for CASSSADRTDTQYF.